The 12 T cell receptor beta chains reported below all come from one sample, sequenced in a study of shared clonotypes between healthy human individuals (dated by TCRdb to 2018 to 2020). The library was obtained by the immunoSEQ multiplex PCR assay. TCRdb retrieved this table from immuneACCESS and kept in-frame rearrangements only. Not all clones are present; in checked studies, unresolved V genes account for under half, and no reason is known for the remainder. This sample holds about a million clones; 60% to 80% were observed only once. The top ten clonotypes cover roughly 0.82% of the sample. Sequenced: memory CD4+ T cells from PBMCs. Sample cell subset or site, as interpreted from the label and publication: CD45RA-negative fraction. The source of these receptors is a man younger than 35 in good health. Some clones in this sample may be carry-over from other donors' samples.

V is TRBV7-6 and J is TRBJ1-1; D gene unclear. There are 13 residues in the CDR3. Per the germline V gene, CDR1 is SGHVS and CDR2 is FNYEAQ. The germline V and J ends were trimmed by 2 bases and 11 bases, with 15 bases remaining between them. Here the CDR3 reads CASSLTISGDAFF. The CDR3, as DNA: TGTGCCAGCAGCTTAACTATTTCAGGAGACGCTTTCTTT.

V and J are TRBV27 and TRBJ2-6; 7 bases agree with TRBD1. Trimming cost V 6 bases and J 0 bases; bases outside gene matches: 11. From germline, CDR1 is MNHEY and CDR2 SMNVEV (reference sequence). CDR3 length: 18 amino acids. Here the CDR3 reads CASRDRAISHSGANVLTF. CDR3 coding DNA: TGTGCCAGCAGAGACAGGGCCATATCTCACTCTGGGGCCAACGTCCTGACTTTC.

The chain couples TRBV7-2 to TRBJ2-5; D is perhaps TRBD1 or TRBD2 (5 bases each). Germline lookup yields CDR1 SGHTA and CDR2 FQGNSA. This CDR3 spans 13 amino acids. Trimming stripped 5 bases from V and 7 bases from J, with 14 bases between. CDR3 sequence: CASSTRDLGTQYF. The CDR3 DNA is TGTGCCAGCAGCACACGGGACCTCGGGACCCAGTACTTC.

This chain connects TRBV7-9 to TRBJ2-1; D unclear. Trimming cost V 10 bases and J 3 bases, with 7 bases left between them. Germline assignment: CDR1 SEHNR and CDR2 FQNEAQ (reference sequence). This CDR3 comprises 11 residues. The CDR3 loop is CATHNYNEQFF. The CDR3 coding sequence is TGTGCCACCCACAACTACAATGAGCAGTTCTTC.

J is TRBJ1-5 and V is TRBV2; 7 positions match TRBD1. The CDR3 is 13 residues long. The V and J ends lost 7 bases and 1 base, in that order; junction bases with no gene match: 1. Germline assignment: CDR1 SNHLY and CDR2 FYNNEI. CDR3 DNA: TGTGCCAGCAAGGGGGCGAGCAATCAGCCCCAGCATTTT. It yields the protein CASKGASNQPQHF.

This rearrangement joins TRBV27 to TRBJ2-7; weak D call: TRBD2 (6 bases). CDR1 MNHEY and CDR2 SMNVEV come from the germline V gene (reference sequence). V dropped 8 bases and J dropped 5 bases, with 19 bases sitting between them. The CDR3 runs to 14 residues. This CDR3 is CASGAVGGRDEQYF. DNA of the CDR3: TGTGCCAGCGGTGCCGTCGGGGGTCGAGACGAGCAGTACTTC.

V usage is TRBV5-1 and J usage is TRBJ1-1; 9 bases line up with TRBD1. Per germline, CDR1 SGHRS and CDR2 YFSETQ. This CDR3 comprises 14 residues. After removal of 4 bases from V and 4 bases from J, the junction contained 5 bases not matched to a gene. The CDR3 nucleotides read TGCGCCAGCAGCCCACGACAGGGGGTCACTGAAGCTTTCTTT. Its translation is CASSPRQGVTEAFF. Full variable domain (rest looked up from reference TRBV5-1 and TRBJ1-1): KAGVTQTPRYLIKTRGQQVTLSCSPISGHRSVSWYQQTPGQGLQFLFEYFSETQRNKGNFPGRFSGRQFSNSRSEMNVSTLELGDSALYLCASSPRQGVTEAFFGQGTRLTVV.

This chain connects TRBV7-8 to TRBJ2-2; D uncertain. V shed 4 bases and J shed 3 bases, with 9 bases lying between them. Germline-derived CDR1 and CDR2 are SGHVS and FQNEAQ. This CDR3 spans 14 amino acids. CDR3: CASSSGRYTGELFF. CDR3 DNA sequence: TGTGCCAGCAGCTCCGGGCGTTACACCGGGGAGCTGTTTTTT. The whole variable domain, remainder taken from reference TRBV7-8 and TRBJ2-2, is GAGVSQSPRYKVAKRGQDVALRCDPISGHVSLFWYQQALGQGPEFLTYFQNEAQLDKSGLPSDRFFAERPEGSVSTLKIQRTQQEDSAVYLCASSSGRYTGELFFGEGSRLTVL.

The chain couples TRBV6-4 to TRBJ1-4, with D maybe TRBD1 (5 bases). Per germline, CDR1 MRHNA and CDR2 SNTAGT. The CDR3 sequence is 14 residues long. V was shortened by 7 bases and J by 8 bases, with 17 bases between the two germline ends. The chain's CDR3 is CASTHCRVKEKLFF. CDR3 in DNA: TGTGCCAGCACCCACTGCAGGGTCAAGGAAAAACTGTTTTTT.

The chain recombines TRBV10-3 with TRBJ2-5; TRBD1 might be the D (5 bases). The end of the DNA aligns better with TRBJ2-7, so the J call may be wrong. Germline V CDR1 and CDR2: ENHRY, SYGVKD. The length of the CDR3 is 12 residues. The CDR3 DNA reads TGTGCCATCAGCCAGGGTCCCTACGAGCAGTACTTC. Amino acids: CAISQGPYEQYF.

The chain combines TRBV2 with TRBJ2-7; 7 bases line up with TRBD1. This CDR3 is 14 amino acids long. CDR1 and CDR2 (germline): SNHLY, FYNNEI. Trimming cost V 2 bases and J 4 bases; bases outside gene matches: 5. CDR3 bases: TGTGCCAGCAGTGAACAGGGACAGCTTTACGAGCAGTACTTC. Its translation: CASSEQGQLYEQYF.

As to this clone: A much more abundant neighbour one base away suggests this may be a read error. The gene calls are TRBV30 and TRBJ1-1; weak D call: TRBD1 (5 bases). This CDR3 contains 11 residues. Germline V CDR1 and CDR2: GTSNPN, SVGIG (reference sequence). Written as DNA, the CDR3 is TGTGCCTGGGGGGCTGTGGCTGAAGCTTCCTTT. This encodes CAWGAVAEASF.